This is a list of T cell receptor beta chains from one sample in a study of OX40 agonist ivuxolimab in advanced cancers. Data came from immunoSEQ multiplex PCR; TCRdb stores just in-frame clones and leaves some out. The table records tens of thousands of clones, approximately 80% of them present only once. The starting material was CD4+ or CD8+ T cells sorted from blood, obtained in a trial of the OX40 agonist ivuxolimab. The receptors shown here come from an adult with an advanced solid tumor such as melanoma, head and neck, liver or kidney cancer. Each CDR3 is given with its conserved first and last residue. The order of the fields is V gene, D gene, J gene, clone size, CDR3 DNA, CDR3 protein. The D gene is left open where the match is weak. Size is stated for part of the rows, as once, few or many counts, or as a class when the clone is expanded.

TRBV7-7	NA	TRBJ2-5	NA	TGTGCCAGCAGCTATTCTGAGCCGGAGACCCAGTACTTC	CASSYSEPETQYF
TRBV5-1	NA	TRBJ1-6	NA	TGCGCCAGCACGAGGGGGAGCCAGAGCAATTCACCCCTCCACTTT	CASTRGSQSNSPLHF
TRBV28	NA	TRBJ2-2	NA	TGTGCCAGCAGTCTATCGGGGGAGCTGTTTTTT	CASSLSGELFF
TRBV4-1	NA	TRBJ1-1	NA	TGCGCCAGCAGCAGAGACACTGAAGCTTTCTTT	CASSRDTEAFF
TRBV4-3	NA	TRBJ1-1	once	TGCGCCAGCAGACGGGACACTGAAGCTTTCTTT	CASRRDTEAFF
TRBV11-2	NA	TRBJ2-5	NA	TGTGCCAGCAGCTTAGCACCTCTGGGACTTCAAGAGACCCAGTACTTC	CASSLAPLGLQETQYF
TRBV27	NA	TRBJ1-5	NA	TGTGCCAGCAGTCCCAGGGACCGTCAGCTTCAGCCCCAGCATTTT	CASSPRDRQLQPQHF
TRBV2	TRBD1	TRBJ2-7	once	TGTGCCAGCATGCCGACAGGGTCCTACGAGCAGTACTTC	CASMPTGSYEQYF
TRBV28	NA	TRBJ1-2	NA	TGTGCCAGCAGTATCCTTGTAGGGGCGAGGGACTATGGCTACACCTTC	CASSILVGARDYGYTF
TRBV27	NA	TRBJ2-2	NA	TGTGCCAGCTGGGCTGGTTTAAGGACCGGGGAGCTGTTTTTT	CASWAGLRTGELFF
TRBV5-1	NA	TRBJ2-3	NA	TGCGCCAGCAGCCCCGAGCGGAGCACAGATACGCAGTATTTT	CASSPERSTDTQYF
TRBV6-5	NA	TRBJ1-1	NA	TGTGCCAGCAGCCCCGGGATTTATGAAGCTTTCTTT	CASSPGIYEAFF
TRBV5-1	NA	TRBJ2-3	NA	TGCGCCAGCAGCTTGGTTGGGACGCAACTAGATACGCAGTATTTT	CASSLVGTQLDTQYF
TRBV7-7	TRBD1	TRBJ1-4	NA	TGTGCTAGCAGCTACAGACAGGGAACTAATGAAAAACTGTTTTTT	CASSYRQGTNEKLFF
TRBV2	NA	TRBJ2-7	NA	TGTGCCAGCCGACCGGGAGACAGGGCCTCCTACGAGCAGTACTTC	CASRPGDRASYEQYF
TRBV18	NA	TRBJ1-2	NA	TGTGCCAGCTCACCTCAGGGAAACTATGGCTACACCTTC	CASSPQGNYGYTF
TRBV2	TRBD1	TRBJ2-2	NA	TGTGCCAGCAGTTTTACAGGGGGCACCGGGGAGCTGTTTTTT	CASSFTGGTGELFF
TRBV28	NA	TRBJ1-5	NA	TGTGCCAGCAGCCTACCTCCTCAGGTGAATCAGCCCCAGCATTTT	CASSLPPQVNQPQHF
TRBV6-1	TRBD1	TRBJ1-6	NA	TGTGCCAGCAGTGAACTACAGGGGAGTAATTCACCCCTCCACTTT	CASSELQGSNSPLHF
TRBV5-1	TRBD1	TRBJ2-3	NA	TGCGCCAGCAGCTTGGGAGGGGGCAGGACAGATACGCAGTATTTT	CASSLGGGRTDTQYF
TRBV28	NA	TRBJ1-1	few	TGTGCCAGCACCCTTTCATTGAACACTGAAGCTTTCTTT	CASTLSLNTEAFF
TRBV7-8	NA	TRBJ1-2	NA	TGTGCCAGCAGCCCAACGACCGCCGTCTATGGCTACACCTTC	CASSPTTAVYGYTF
TRBV9	NA	TRBJ2-5	NA	TGTGCCAGCAGCTTATTTCCGGGAGAGACCCAGTACTTC	CASSLFPGETQYF
TRBV5-6	TRBD1	TRBJ1-2	once	TGTGCCAGCAGCTTGGTGGGGGACAGAATCCCAATAGACTATGGCTACACCTTC	CASSLVGDRIPIDYGYTF
TRBV27	TRBD1	TRBJ2-7	NA	TGTGCCAGCAGTTCGACGGGACAGACCTACGAGCAGTACTTC	CASSSTGQTYEQYF
TRBV18	NA	TRBJ2-2	NA	TGTGCCAGCTCACCGTCTTATTTCCCCGGGGAGCTGTTTTTT	CASSPSYFPGELFF
TRBV5-1	TRBD2	TRBJ2-5	NA	TGCGCCAGCAGCCCCGGACTAGAAACGTACGAGACCCAGTACTTC	CASSPGLETYETQYF
TRBV5-1	TRBD2	TRBJ2-5	NA	TGCGCCAGCAGCCCCCTAGCGGGAGGCCAAGAGACCCAGTACTTC	CASSPLAGGQETQYF
TRBV7-2	TRBD1	TRBJ2-2	NA	TGTGCCAGCAGGACAGGGTCTTGGAACACCGGGGAGCTGTTTTTT	CASRTGSWNTGELFF
TRBV6-4	NA	TRBJ2-7	NA	TGTGCCAGCAGTGAGTCCTCCTTTGTGGGACTGAAGATCTCCTACGAGCAGTACTTC	CASSESSFVGLKISYEQYF
TRBV6-1	NA	TRBJ2-7	NA	TGTGCCAGCAGTCTTGAGCCCCGGGACAAACAGTACTTC	CASSLEPRDKQYF